Following are 9 T cell receptor beta chains from one sample sequenced in a study of T-cell reconstitution after alpha-beta-depleted transplantation in children. Unique molecular identifiers were incorporated during preparation of the TCRbeta library. TCRdb re-called the PCR reads through MiXCR, storing one row per CDR3 protein. The data show some 400,000 distinct CDR3 sequences, over 20% seen once. Sequences were derived from PBMCs from the stem cell graft donor, sampled from the stem cell graft. The receptors derive from a human donor who donated a stem cell graft to a child with acute myeloid leukemia.

This clonotype has just a few counts. The chain links TRBV27 to TRBJ1-1; D not resolved. From germline, CDR1 is MNHEY and CDR2 SMNVEV (reference sequence). The CDR3 has 13 amino acids. Trimming pared 6 bases from V and 5 bases from J, leaving 13 bases between. The CDR3 bases are TGTGCCAGCAGGCCAGGCCGGGGTACTGAAGCTTTCTTT. Protein sequence: CASRPGRGTEAFF.

This clonotype was counted a few times. The genes are TRBV2 and TRBJ2-7; the D gene is possibly TRBD1 (5 bases). V gave up 4 bases and J gave up 2 bases, with 12 bases separating them. CDR1 SNHLY and CDR2 FYNNEI come from the germline V gene. The CDR3 length is 14 residues. The CDR3 loop is CASSVVTGPYEQYF. Written as DNA, the CDR3 is TGTGCCAGCAGTGTAGTAACAGGACCCTACGAGCAGTACTTC.

This clonotype showed up just a few times. The chain carries TRBV29-1 and TRBJ1-5, with D unclear. In germline, CDR1 is SQVTM, CDR2 ANQGSEA. CDR3 length: 13 residues. Trimming removed 4 bases from V and 6 bases from J, with 13 bases in between. For the CDR3, the DNA is TGCAGCGTTGCTGGCGAGGTCAGTCAGCCCCAGCATTTT. This codes for CSVAGEVSQPQHF. The full variable domain, with the rest looked up from reference TRBV29-1 and TRBJ1-5, is SAVISQKPSRDICQRGTSLTIQCQVDSQVTMMFWYRQQPGQSLTLIATANQGSEATYESGFVIDKFPISRPNLTFSTLTVSNMSPEDSSIYLCSVAGEVSQPQHFGDGTRLSIL.

This chain connects TRBV24-1 to TRBJ1-5; no clear D. CDR1 and CDR2 from the germline V gene are KGHDR and SFDVKD. The length of the CDR3 is 14 residues. V lost 5 bases and J lost 0, with 7 bases in between. The CDR3 DNA follows: TGTGCCACCAGTGGGGTTCATAGCAATCAGCCCCAGCATTTT. Protein: CATSGVHSNQPQHF.

The rearrangement uses TRBV27 and TRBJ2-1, with 8 bases that match TRBD2. The germline V gene encodes CDR1 MNHEY and CDR2 SMNVEV (reference sequence). After removal of 5 bases from V and 2 bases from J, the junction contained 5 bases not matched to a gene. The CDR3 sequence is 15 residues long. DNA for the CDR3: TGTGCCAGCAGTCCAGGGACTAGTCCCTACAATGAGCAGTTCTTC. Residues: CASSPGTSPYNEQFF.

The CDR3 here is CASRSGTSGRTDTQYF. CDR3 sequence (DNA): TGTGCCAGCCGCTCTGGGACTAGCGGGAGAACAGATACGCAGTATTTT. The chain recombines TRBV27 with TRBJ2-3; 14 nucleotides agree with TRBD2. Germline trimming cut 8 bases from V and 3 bases from J; bases unmatched to any gene: 7. The CDR3 extends over 16 amino acids. Germline V gives CDR1 MNHEY, CDR2 SMNVEV (reference sequence).

This clonotype was seen a handful of times. The chain couples TRBV24-1 to TRBJ2-3; 8 bases map to TRBD1. V trimming: 4 bases; J trimming: 4 bases; junction bases outside the gene matches: 6. The germline gives CDR1 KGHDR, CDR2 SFDVKD. This CDR3 has 15 residues. CDR3 in DNA: TGTGCCACCAGTGACCCTGACAGGGGAGCAGATACGCAGTATTTT. Protein sequence: CATSDPDRGADTQYF.

The chain combines TRBV12-3 or TRBV12-4 with TRBJ2-7; 7 bases match TRBD2. CDR3 size: 15 residues. After removal of 6 bases from V and 4 bases from J, the junction contained 12 bases not matched to a gene. CDR3 coding DNA: TGTGCCAGCAGCCTCCTCCTGGGCGGGAGATACGAGCAGTACTTC. This gives the protein CASSLLLGGRYEQYF.

This chain joins TRBV15 and TRBJ2-7; tentatively, D is TRBD2 (5 bases). Trimming removed 4 bases at V and 7 bases at J, with 23 bases between. CDR1 is LNHNV and CDR2 is YYDKDF in the germline V gene (reference sequence). The CDR3 runs to 16 residues. The CDR3 sequence: CATSIGTTGIVREQYF. CDR3 DNA sequence: TGTGCCACCAGCATAGGTACCACCGGGATCGTGAGGGAGCAGTACTTC.